Listed below are T cell receptor beta chains from one sample, sequenced in a study of graft-versus-host responses after intestinal transplantation. Measured with immunoSEQ multiplex PCR; TCRdb has only the in-frame clones, and not every one. The table lists roughly 5,700 clones, 65% to 80% of them singletons. Sequencing was performed on ileum tissue, taken 220 to 240 days after intestinal transplant. The receptors stem from a human patient who received an intestinal transplant, so some T cells may come from the graft donor. Both conserved end residues are part of each CDR3. Fields, in order: D gene, clone size, J gene, V gene, CDR3 protein, CDR3 DNA. D genes are given only for firm matches. The size of a clone is reported for some rows only, either as once, few or many, or as a class for expanded clones.

TRBD2 - TRBJ2-2 TRBV2 CASGPGLAGLGELFF TGTGCCAGCGGCCCCGGACTAGCGGGACTCGGGGAGCTGTTTTTT
- - TRBJ1-1 TRBV10-3 CAISQPGNTEAFF TGTGCCATCAGTCAACCGGGGAACACTGAAGCTTTCTTT
- - TRBJ1-1 TRBV6-4 CASRGPRTEAFF TGTGCCAGCAGGGGGCCAAGGACTGAAGCTTTCTTT
TRBD2 - TRBJ2-1 TRBV5-1 CASSLAGTSGGTYNEQFF TGCGCCAGCAGCTTGGCCGGGACTAGCGGGGGGACCTACAATGAGCAGTTCTTC
- - TRBJ1-1 TRBV2 CASLGGDIFLNTEAFF TGTGCCAGTTTGGGGGGGGACATCTTTTTGAACACTGAAGCTTTCTTT
- - TRBJ1-2 TRBV19 CASSIGRGYEWGYTF TGTGCCAGTAGTATCGGTCGGGGCTACGAATGGGGCTACACCTTC
TRBD1 - TRBJ1-5 TRBV6-6 CASSRTGERNQPQHF TGTGCCAGCAGCCGGACAGGGGAGAGGAATCAGCCCCAGCATTTT
- - TRBJ1-1 TRBV6-1 CASSEDREAFF TGTGCCAGCAGTGAGGACCGTGAAGCTTTCTTC
- - TRBJ2-7 TRBV6-1 CASSEASRGNEQYF TGTGCCAGCAGTGAAGCGAGCCGGGGGAACGAGCAGTACTTC
- once TRBJ2-7 TRBV7-9 CASSLGGSIPYEQYF TGTGCCAGCAGCTTAGGGGGAAGTATCCCTTACGAGCAGTACTTC
- - TRBJ2-5 TRBV5-1 CASSLVGSWETQYF TGCGCCAGCAGCTTGGTGGGTAGTTGGGAGACCCAGTACTTC
- - TRBJ2-7 TRBV7-2 CASSLSAVGSYEQYF TGTGCCAGCAGCTTATCGGCAGTGGGGTCCTACGAGCAGTACTTC
TRBD2 - TRBJ2-1 TRBV10-1 CASATGGPNNEQFF TGCGCCAGCGCCACGGGGGGGCCTAACAATGAGCAGTTCTTC
TRBD1 - TRBJ2-7 TRBV18 CASSEGQRNEQYF TGTGCCAGCTCAGAGGGACAGAGGAACGAGCAGTACTTC
- - TRBJ2-2 TRBV1 CTSSQAGGRHRGAVF TGCACCAGCAGCCAAGCGGGGGGGCGACACCGGGGAGCTGTTTTT
- - TRBJ2-6 TRBV6-1 CASSVPRSGANVLTF TGTGCCAGCAGTGTCCCCAGATCTGGGGCCAACGTCCTGACTTTC
- once TRBJ1-1 TRBV5-3 CASSYSRLAEAFF TGTGCCAGCAGTTACTCTCGGTTGGCTGAAGCTTTCTTT
- few TRBJ2-2 TRBV5-1 CASSSQASGTGELFF TGCGCCAGCAGCTCTCAAGCGTCCGGCACCGGGGAGCTGTTTTTT
TRBD2 few TRBJ2-5 TRBV10-1 CASSRTSVGETQYF TGCGCCAGCAGCCGGACTAGCGTAGGCGAGACCCAGTACTTC
- - TRBJ2-7 TRBV5-6 CASSFEGGQISYEQYF TGTGCCAGCAGCTTTGAGGGGGGACAGATCTCCTACGAGCAGTACTTC
TRBD2 - TRBJ2-2 TRBV28 CASSPAGGGETGELFF TGTGCCAGCAGTCCGGCGGGGGGGGGAGAAACCGGGGAGCTGTTTTTT
TRBD2 once TRBJ2-3 TRBV30 CAWSPGSGGPSTDTQYF TGTGCCTGGAGTCCTGGGAGCGGGGGGCCGAGCACAGATACGCAGTATTTT
TRBD2 - TRBJ2-2 TRBV19 CASSIAGGTGELFF TGTGCCAGTAGTATTGCGGGGGGCACCGGGGAGCTGTTTTTT
- - TRBJ2-3 TRBV6-5 CASGTSGASTDTQYF TGTGCCAGCGGAACATCGGGGGCCAGCACAGATACGCAGTATTTT
- - TRBJ1-3 TRBV4-1 CASSQDQVLSGNTIYF TGCGCCAGCAGCCAAGATCAAGTACTGAGTGGAAACACCATATATTTT
TRBD1 - TRBJ2-5 TRBV10-3 CAISDLETGGNQETQYF TGTGCCATCAGTGACCTTGAGACAGGGGGCAACCAAGAGACCCAGTACTTC
TRBD1 - TRBJ2-7 TRBV6-9 CASSMGSGGYEQYF TGTGCCAGCAGTATGGGCTCAGGGGGCTACGAGCAGTACTTC
- - TRBJ1-5 TRBV28 CASRPDRNPGGNQPQHF TGTGCCAGCAGGCCGGACCGAAACCCGGGGGGCAATCAGCCCCAGCATTTT
- - TRBJ2-1 TRBV6-5 CASSYSSGVSYNEQFF TGTGCCAGCAGTTACTCTTCGGGCGTCTCCTACAATGAGCAGTTCTTC
- - TRBJ1-2 TRBV11-3 CASPRESYTF TGTGCCAGCCCCAGGGAGTCCTACACCTTC
- - TRBJ1-6 TRBV6-5 CASSDFAPLHF TGTGCCAGCAGTGATTTTGCACCCCTCCACTTT
- - TRBJ1-1 TRBV10-2 CASMSRVLNTEAFF TGCGCCAGCATGTCGAGGGTGTTGAACACTGAAGCTTTCTTT
- - TRBJ1-2 TRBV5-6 CASSFKVGGSGYTF TGTGCCAGCAGCTTTAAGGTCGGGGGCAGCGGCTACACCTTC